A few counts support the clone carrying this TCR beta chain. As yet, its antigen is unknown. An end of the junction differs from the germline gene, which may be a read error. The data were taken from a study of T cells in Graves' hyperthyroidism and ophthalmopathy. RNA transcripts served as the template for amplifying TCR beta CDR3 regions. An initial round of RT-PCR targeting the TCR CDR3 relied on the HTBI primer set. TCRdb reprocessed the multiplex PCR reads with MiXCR, giving one entry per CDR3 protein. Altogether more than 350,000 distinct CDR3 sequences are present, 17% being singletons, with the ten largest covering around 35%. The germline CDR1 and CDR2 sequences are SGHRS and YFSETQ. The CDR3 runs to 15 residues. The blood sample predates any ophthalmopathy symptoms, coming from first hyperthyroidism diagnosis. Study-level points and caveats: Clonotypes that were expanded in thyroid above 0.001 mostly appeared in blood too.

The sample was blood. The rearrangement joins TRBV5-1 to TRBJ2-6, with 7 positions matching TRBD1. This sequence originates from a woman in her 30s with Graves' hyperthyroidism that later progressed to Graves' ophthalmopathy. The CDR3 DNA reads as TGCGCCAGCAGCCAAGGGGGCTCTGGGGCCAACGTCCTGGCTTTC. It encodes CASSQGGSGANVLAF.